A single T cell receptor beta chain is shown here with its context. What it binds is unknown. The primer mix had 60 Vbeta and 13 Jbeta primers. Assay used: immunoSEQ multiplex PCR; TCRdb lists only in-frame clones, some missing. The sample records roughly 160,000 clones, around three quarters being singletons. This sample stems from a study of cytomegalovirus exposure and HLA in healthy donors. Study as a whole: Unique TCR beta sequences numbering approximately 120 million came from about 179 million T cells in an earlier analysis. The study's findings and limits: One variant, a missense change in DCLRE1C, was linked in a later analysis to TCR beta V- and J-gene trimming. It has been reported that TCR beta sequences accurately predicted the HLA-A and HLA-B alleles of most subjects. The classifier, whose performance was assessed in both the original and validation cohorts, reportedly diagnosed cytomegalovirus status with high specificity and sensitivity.

The CDR3 runs to 12 residues. The germline CDR1 and CDR2 sequences are SEHNR and FQNEAQ (reference sequence). Trimming took off 6 bases at V and 3 bases at J, with 6 bases between the two ends. Sequenced material: PBMCs. The genes are TRBV7-9 and TRBJ1-5, with no clear D. This sequence was found in a man aged 35-49 years in good health and CMV-seronegative. In DNA form, the CDR3 reads TGTGCCAGCAGTCCTAACAATCAGCCCCAGCATTTT. This encodes CASSPNNQPQHF.